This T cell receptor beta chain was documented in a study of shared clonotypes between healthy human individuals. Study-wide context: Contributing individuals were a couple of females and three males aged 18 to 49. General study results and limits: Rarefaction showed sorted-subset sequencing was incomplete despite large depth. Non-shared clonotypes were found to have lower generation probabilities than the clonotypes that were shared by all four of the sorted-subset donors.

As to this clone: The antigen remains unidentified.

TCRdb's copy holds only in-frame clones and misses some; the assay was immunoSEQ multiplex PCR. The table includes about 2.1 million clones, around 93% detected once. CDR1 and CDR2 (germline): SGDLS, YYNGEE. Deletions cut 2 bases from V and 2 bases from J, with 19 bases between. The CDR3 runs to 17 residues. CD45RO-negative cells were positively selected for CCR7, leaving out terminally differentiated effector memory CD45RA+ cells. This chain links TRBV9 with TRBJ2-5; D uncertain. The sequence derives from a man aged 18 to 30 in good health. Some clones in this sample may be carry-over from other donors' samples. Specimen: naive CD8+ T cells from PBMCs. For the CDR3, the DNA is TGTGCCAGCAGCGTGAGCTCCCGGACGGTACCTCAAGAGACCCAGTACTTC. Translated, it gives CASSVSSRTVPQETQYF.